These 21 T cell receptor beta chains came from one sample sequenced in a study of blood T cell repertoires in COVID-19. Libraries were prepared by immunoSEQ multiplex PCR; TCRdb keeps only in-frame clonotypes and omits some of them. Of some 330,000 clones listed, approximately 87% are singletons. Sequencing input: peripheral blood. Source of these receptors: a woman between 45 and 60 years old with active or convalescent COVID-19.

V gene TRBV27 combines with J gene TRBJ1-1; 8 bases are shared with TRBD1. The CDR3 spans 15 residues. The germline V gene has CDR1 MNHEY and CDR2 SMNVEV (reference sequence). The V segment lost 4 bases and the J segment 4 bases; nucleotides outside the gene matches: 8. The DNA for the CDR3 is TGTGCCAGCAGTTCCTCGACAGGGGTGAGCACTGAAGCTTTCTTT. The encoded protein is CASSSSTGVSTEAFF.

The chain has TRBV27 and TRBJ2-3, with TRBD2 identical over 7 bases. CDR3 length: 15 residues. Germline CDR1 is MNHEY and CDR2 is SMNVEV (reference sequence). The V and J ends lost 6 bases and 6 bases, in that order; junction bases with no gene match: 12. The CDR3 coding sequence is TGTGCCAGCAGGTCTGGCGGGAGAGTTAGGGATACGCAGTATTTT. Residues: CASRSGGRVRDTQYF.

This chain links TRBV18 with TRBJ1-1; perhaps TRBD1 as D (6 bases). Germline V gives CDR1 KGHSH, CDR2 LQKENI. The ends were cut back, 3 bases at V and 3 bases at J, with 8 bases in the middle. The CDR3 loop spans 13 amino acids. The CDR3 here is CASSPGQYTEAFF. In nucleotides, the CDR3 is TGTGCCAGCTCACCCGGACAGTACACTGAAGCTTTCTTT.

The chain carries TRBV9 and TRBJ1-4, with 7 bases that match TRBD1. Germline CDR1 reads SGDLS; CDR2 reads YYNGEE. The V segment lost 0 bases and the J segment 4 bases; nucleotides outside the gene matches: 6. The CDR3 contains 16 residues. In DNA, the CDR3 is TGTGCCAGCAGCGTAGCCGACAGGGAAGGTAATGAAAAACTGTTTTTT. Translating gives CASSVADREGNEKLFF.

The CDR3 loop reads CASSLIRRGISNQPQHF. CDR3 DNA sequence: TGTGCCAGCAGCTTAATTCGGCGGGGTATTAGCAATCAGCCCCAGCATTTT. This rearrangement joins TRBV7-3 to TRBJ1-5; D gene ambiguous. The CDR3 loop spans 17 amino acids. CDR1 is SGHTA and CDR2 is FQGTGA in the germline V gene. Deletions cut 1 base from V and 0 bases from J, with 13 bases between.

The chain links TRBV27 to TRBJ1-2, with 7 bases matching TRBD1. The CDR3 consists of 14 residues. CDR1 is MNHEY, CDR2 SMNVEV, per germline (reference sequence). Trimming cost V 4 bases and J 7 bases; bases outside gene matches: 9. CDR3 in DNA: TGTGCCAGCAGTTCCCCAGGGGGTAACGTTGGCTACACCTTC. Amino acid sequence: CASSSPGGNVGYTF.

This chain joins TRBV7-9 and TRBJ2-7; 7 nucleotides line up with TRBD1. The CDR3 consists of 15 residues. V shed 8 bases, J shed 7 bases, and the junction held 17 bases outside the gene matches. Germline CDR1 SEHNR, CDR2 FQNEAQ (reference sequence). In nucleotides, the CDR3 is TGTGCCAGCGGGGGTTGGACAGGCGACTTACGGGAGCAGTACTTC. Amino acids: CASGGWTGDLREQYF.

The CDR3: CASSIPSGLAGGLVLAGELFF. The CDR3 DNA follows: TGTGCCAGTAGTATCCCCTCGGGACTAGCGGGGGGGCTAGTGTTGGCCGGGGAGCTGTTTTTT. This sequence joins TRBV19 and TRBJ2-2; 16 bases agree with TRBD2. The CDR3 sequence is 21 residues long. V shed 3 bases, J shed 6 bases, and the junction held 16 bases outside the gene matches. The germline CDR1 and CDR2 sequences are LNHDA and SQIVND (reference sequence).

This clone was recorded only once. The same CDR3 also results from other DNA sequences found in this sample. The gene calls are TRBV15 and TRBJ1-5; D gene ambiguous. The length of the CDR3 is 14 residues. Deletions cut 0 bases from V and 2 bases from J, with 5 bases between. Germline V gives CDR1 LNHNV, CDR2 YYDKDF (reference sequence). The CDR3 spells CATSRDRGNQPQHF. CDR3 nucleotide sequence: TGTGCCACCAGCAGAGATCGGGGCAATCAGCCCCAGCATTTT.

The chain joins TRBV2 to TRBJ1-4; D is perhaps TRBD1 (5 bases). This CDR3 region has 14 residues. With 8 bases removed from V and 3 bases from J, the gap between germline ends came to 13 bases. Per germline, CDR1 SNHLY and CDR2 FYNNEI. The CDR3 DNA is TGTGCCAGCTTCAGGGATCGCTCTAATGAAAAACTGTTTTTT. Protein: CASFRDRSNEKLFF.

This CDR3 reads CASSQGYSGRAYNEQFF. The CDR3 nucleotides read TGCGCCAGCAGCCAAGGTTATAGCGGGAGGGCCTACAATGAGCAGTTCTTC. The V call is TRBV4-1, the J call TRBJ2-1; 11 bases are shared with TRBD2. V shed 1 base and J 2 bases; nucleotides not matched to a gene: 4. Germline V gives CDR1 MGHRA, CDR2 YSYEKL. This CDR3 comprises 17 residues.

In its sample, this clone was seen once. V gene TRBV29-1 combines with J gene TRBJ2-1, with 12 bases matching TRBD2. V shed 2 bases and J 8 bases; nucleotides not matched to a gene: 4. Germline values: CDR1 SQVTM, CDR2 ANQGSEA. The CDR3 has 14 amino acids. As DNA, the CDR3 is TGCAGCGTTGAATCGGCTAGCGGGAGGGATGAGCAGTTCTTC. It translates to CSVESASGRDEQFF.

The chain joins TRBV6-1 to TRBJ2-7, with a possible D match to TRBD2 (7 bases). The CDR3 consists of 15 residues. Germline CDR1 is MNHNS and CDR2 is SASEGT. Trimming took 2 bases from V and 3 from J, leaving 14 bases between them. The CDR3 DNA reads TGTGCCAGCAGTGAATGGGGGGGGACAAACTACGAGCAGTACTTC. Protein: CASSEWGGTNYEQYF.

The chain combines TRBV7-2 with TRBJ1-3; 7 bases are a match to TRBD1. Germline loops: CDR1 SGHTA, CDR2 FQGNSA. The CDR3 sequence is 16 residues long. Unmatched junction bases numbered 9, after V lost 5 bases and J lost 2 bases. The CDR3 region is CASSTHATGAGNTIYF. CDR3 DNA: TGTGCCAGCAGCACCCACGCCACAGGGGCTGGAAACACCATATATTTT.

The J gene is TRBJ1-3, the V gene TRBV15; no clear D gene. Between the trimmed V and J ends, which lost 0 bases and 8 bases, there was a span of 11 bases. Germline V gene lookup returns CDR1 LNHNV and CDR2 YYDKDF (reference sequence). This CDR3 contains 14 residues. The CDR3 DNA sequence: TGTGCCACCAGCAGAGACCACAGTTGGGACACCATATATTTT. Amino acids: CATSRDHSWDTIYF.

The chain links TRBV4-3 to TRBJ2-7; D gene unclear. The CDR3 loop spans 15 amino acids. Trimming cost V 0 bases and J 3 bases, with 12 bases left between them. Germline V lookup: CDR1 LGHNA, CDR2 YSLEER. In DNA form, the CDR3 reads TGCGCCAGCAGCCAAGATTCGCAGGCCCTCTACGAGCAGTACTTC. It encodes CASSQDSQALYEQYF.

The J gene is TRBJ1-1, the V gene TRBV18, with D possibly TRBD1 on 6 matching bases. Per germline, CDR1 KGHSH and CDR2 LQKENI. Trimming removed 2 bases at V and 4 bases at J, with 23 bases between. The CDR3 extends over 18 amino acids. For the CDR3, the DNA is TGTGCCAGCTCACCAGTATCCGTGGGGACACGGGTGAGCACTGAAGCTTTCTTT. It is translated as CASSPVSVGTRVSTEAFF.

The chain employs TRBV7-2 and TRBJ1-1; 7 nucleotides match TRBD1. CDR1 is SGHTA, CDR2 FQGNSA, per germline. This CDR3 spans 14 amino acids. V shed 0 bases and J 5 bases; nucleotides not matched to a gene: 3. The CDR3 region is CASSLAKQGTEAFF. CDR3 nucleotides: TGTGCCAGCAGCTTAGCGAAACAGGGGACTGAAGCTTTCTTT.

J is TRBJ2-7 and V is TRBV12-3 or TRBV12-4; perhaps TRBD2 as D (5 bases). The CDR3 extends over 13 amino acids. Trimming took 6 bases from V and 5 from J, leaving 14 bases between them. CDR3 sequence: CASSPTGMHEQYF. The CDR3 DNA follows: TGTGCCAGCAGCCCTACCGGGATGCACGAGCAGTACTTC.

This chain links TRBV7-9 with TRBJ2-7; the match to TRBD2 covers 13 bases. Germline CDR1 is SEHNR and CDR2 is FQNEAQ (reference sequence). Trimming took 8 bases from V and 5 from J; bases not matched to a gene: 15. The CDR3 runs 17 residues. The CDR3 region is CASGLMSGLAGIHEQYF. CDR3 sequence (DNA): TGTGCCAGCGGGCTGATGTCGGGACTAGCGGGAATCCACGAGCAGTACTTC.

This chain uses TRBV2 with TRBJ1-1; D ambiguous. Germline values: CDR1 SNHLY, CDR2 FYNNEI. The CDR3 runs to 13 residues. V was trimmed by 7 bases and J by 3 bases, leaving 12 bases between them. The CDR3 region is CASIGVWDTEAFF. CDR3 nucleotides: TGTGCCAGCATCGGGGTCTGGGACACTGAAGCTTTCTTT.